These 10 T cell receptor beta chains were all obtained from the same sample, sequenced in a study of cytomegalovirus exposure and HLA in healthy donors (dated by TCRdb to the late 2010s). Libraries were built with the immunoSEQ multiplex PCR assay. TCRdb took this table from immuneACCESS and kept in-frame rearrangements with V and J called. Such tables lack part of the clones; where checked against another copy, unresolved V genes explain under half of the gap, and the rest is unexplained. For this sample the table gives around 100,000 clones, of which 85% were detected only once. The ten largest clones capture 20% of the sample. The sequenced sample consisted of PBMCs. Receptor source: a man younger than 30 in good health and CMV-seropositive.

The chain uses TRBV11-2 and TRBJ2-1; 8 bases map to TRBD1. After removal of 1 base from V and 2 bases from J, the junction contained 1 base not matched to a gene. This CDR3 is 15 amino acids long. Germline V gives CDR1 SGHAT, CDR2 FQNNGV. In DNA, the CDR3 is TGTGCCAGCAGCTTAGGGACAGGGACCTACAATGAGCAGTTCTTC. Amino acids: CASSLGTGTYNEQFF.

This chain connects TRBV7-9 to TRBJ2-5, with D unclear. The V end was cut by 5 bases, the J end by 4 bases, with 11 bases between. CDR1 and CDR2 from the germline V gene are SEHNR and FQNEAQ (reference sequence). The CDR3 spans 13 residues. CDR3 sequence reads: CASSGRILETQYF. The CDR3 DNA follows: TGTGCCAGCAGCGGCAGGATTTTAGAGACCCAGTACTTC.

The chain carries TRBV7-9 and TRBJ2-1, with TRBD2 matching over 14 bases. The CDR3 has 16 residues. The germline gives CDR1 SEHNR, CDR2 FQNEAQ (reference sequence). After removal of 5 bases from V and 8 bases from J, the junction contained 8 bases not matched to a gene. The CDR3 DNA is TGTGCCAGCAGCGGCGGGACTAGCGGGAGTAAGCATGAGCAGTTCTTC. Encoded protein: CASSGGTSGSKHEQFF.

This clone has just one count. V usage is TRBV5-1 and J usage is TRBJ2-5, with D tentatively TRBD2 (5 bases). This CDR3 region has 16 residues. Trimming removed 6 bases at V and 2 bases at J, with 20 bases between. Germline values: CDR1 SGHRS, CDR2 YFSETQ. Here the CDR3 reads CASTRRTPNTQETQYF. The CDR3 nucleotides read TGCGCCAGCACCCGCCGGACTCCCAATACACAAGAGACCCAGTACTTC.

This clone was counted once. The chain combines TRBV11-3 with TRBJ2-3; D unclear. Germline V gene lookup returns CDR1 SGHNT and CDR2 YENEEA. With 2 bases removed from V and 1 base from J, the gap between germline ends came to 7 bases. The CDR3 is made up of 14 amino acids. The CDR3 DNA reads TGTGCCAGCAGCTTAAATCGTGGCACAGATACGCAGTATTTT. Protein: CASSLNRGTDTQYF.

The rearrangement links TRBV7-6 to TRBJ2-1; the D gene is possibly TRBD1 (6 bases). V gave up 1 base and J gave up 8 bases, with 15 bases separating them. The V gene's germline CDR1 is SGHVS and CDR2 FNYEAQ. CDR3 length equals 15 residues. The CDR3 spells CASSLGGTPSHEQFF. Written as DNA, the CDR3 is TGTGCCAGCAGCTTAGGGGGGACACCTAGCCATGAGCAGTTCTTC.

The chain has TRBV5-1 and TRBJ1-1, with D perhaps matching TRBD1 (5 bases). The CDR3 runs 17 residues. Per germline, CDR1 SGHRS and CDR2 YFSETQ. V lost 3 bases, J lost 3 bases, and 21 bases lay in between. The CDR3 sequence: CASSWFGTQGQDTEAFF. DNA of the CDR3: TGCGCCAGCAGCTGGTTCGGGACTCAGGGCCAAGACACTGAAGCTTTCTTT.

The chain employs TRBV7-6 and TRBJ2-2; 10 bases align to TRBD2. Looked up from germline, CDR1 is SGHVS and CDR2 is FNYEAQ. The CDR3 extends over 15 amino acids. The trim removed 6 bases at V and 3 bases at J, leaving 4 bases unmatched. The CDR3 protein is CASRLAGAYTGELFF. In nucleotides, the CDR3 is TGTGCCAGCAGGCTAGCGGGAGCCTACACCGGGGAGCTGTTTTTT.

This clone occurred once. The chain combines TRBV5-4 with TRBJ2-5; TRBD2 aligns across 11 bases. The junction had 6 bases not matched to a gene; V was cut back by 4 bases and J by 4 bases. The CDR3 spans 15 residues. Per germline, CDR1 SGHNT and CDR2 YYREEE (reference sequence). The CDR3 DNA follows: TGTGCCAGCAGCCAGACTAGCGGGATAGGAGAGACCCAGTACTTC. Its protein is CASSQTSGIGETQYF.

This chain connects TRBV27 to TRBJ2-1; D is perhaps TRBD1 (6 bases). Per the germline V gene, CDR1 is MNHEY and CDR2 is SMNVEV (reference sequence). The CDR3 is 13 amino acids. Deletions cut 6 bases from V and 4 bases from J, with 10 bases between. This CDR3 reads CASSLGGYNEQFF. CDR3 sequence (DNA): TGTGCCAGCAGCCTAGGGGGTTACAATGAGCAGTTCTTC.